The 15 T cell receptor beta chains listed next were all sequenced from one sample in a study of shared clonotypes between healthy human individuals. Profiled with immunoSEQ multiplex PCR; TCRdb holds only in-frame clones, not every one. The sample shows some 2.1 million clones, 85% to 95% of them seen only once. Material: naive CD4+ T cells sorted from blood. Subset reported: CD45RA+ positively selected. The origin of the receptors is a man between 18 and 29 years old in good health.

V is TRBV9 and J is TRBJ2-6; the D gene is possibly TRBD1 (6 bases). The CDR3 has 18 residues. Germline V lookup: CDR1 SGDLS, CDR2 YYNGEE. V shed 0 bases and J shed 1 base, with 14 bases lying between them. The CDR3 nucleotides read TGTGCCAGCAGCGTAGGGGACACCTCGCTTTCTGGGGCCAACGTCCTGACTTTC. Residues: CASSVGDTSLSGANVLTF.

This clone was detected a few times. The identical CDR3 is also encoded by other nucleotide sequences in the sample. The chain combines TRBV18 with TRBJ1-1; weak D call: TRBD1 (5 bases). From germline, CDR1 is KGHSH and CDR2 LQKENI. The CDR3 runs 13 residues. Trimming removed 5 bases from V and 1 base from J, with 8 bases in between. CDR3: CASSVDRNTEAFF. Here the CDR3 DNA reads TGTGCCAGCTCAGTAGACAGGAACACTGAAGCTTTCTTT.

This clone appeared once. This chain connects TRBV25-1 to TRBJ1-3; the match to TRBD1 covers 7 bases. Germline V lookup: CDR1 MGHDK, CDR2 SYGVNS. The CDR3 runs 15 residues. V shed 8 bases and J 3 bases; nucleotides not matched to a gene: 10. This CDR3 reads CASSPDDRDGNTIYF. CDR3 nucleotide sequence: TGTGCCAGCTCCCCCGATGACAGGGATGGAAACACCATATATTTT.

The chain carries TRBV25-1 and TRBJ2-5; TRBD2 aligns across 11 bases. The CDR3 is 12 residues long. Looked up from germline, CDR1 is MGHDK and CDR2 is SYGVNS. CDR3 coding DNA: TGTGAGACTAGCGGGGTAAGAGAGACCCAGTACTTC. It yields the protein CETSGVRETQYF.

This clone came up once. In DNA, the CDR3 is TGTGCCTGCGAGAGCGGGAGAGGTACGCAGTATTTT. Encoded protein: CACESGRGTQYF. The J gene is TRBJ2-3, the V gene TRBV27; 8 nucleotides match TRBD2. In germline, CDR1 is MNHEY, CDR2 SMNVEV (reference sequence). The CDR3 has 12 amino acids. The ends lost 11 bases at V and 8 bases at J; junction bases unmatched: 9.

The chain carries TRBV5-4 and TRBJ2-2, with 7 nucleotides matching TRBD2. Germline V gene data show CDR1 as SGHNT and CDR2 as YYREEE (reference sequence). The CDR3 runs 14 residues. V shed 3 bases, J shed 8 bases, and the junction held 7 bases outside the gene matches. CDR3 in DNA: TGTGCCAGCAGCTCTACCCCTAGCGGAGGGGAGCTGTTTTTT. Translation: CASSSTPSGGELFF. Full variable domain (rest looked up from reference TRBV5-4 and TRBJ2-2): ETGVTQSPTHLIKTRGQQVTLRCSSQSGHNTVSWYQQALGQGPQFIFQYYREEENGRGNFPPRFSGLQFPNYSSELNVNALELDDSALYLCASSSTPSGGELFFGEGSRLTVL.

The chain carries TRBV28 and TRBJ2-7; TRBD2 matches 9 bases. The V segment lost 5 bases and the J segment 2 bases; nucleotides outside the gene matches: 7. The CDR3 is 15 amino acids. The germline V gene encodes CDR1 MDHEN and CDR2 SYDVKM. CDR3 in DNA: TGTGCCAGCAGTCCCCCGACTAGCGGCCCCTACGAGCAGTACTTC. It yields the protein CASSPPTSGPYEQYF. Together with reference TRBV28 and TRBJ2-7, the CDR3 gives the full variable domain: DVKVTQSSRYLVKRTGEKVFLECVQDMDHENMFWYRQDPGLGLRLIYFSYDVKMKEKGDIPEGYSVSREKKERFSLILESASTNQTSMYLCASSPPTSGPYEQYFGPGTRLTVT.

The V call is TRBV28, the J call TRBJ2-2; D call uncertain. Trimming took off 8 bases at V and 7 bases at J, with 14 bases between the two ends. The length of the CDR3 is 13 residues. Germline V gene lookup returns CDR1 MDHEN and CDR2 SYDVKM. For the CDR3, the DNA is TGTGCCAGCGGCCTGAGGACCCACGGGGAGCTGTTTTTT. Translating gives CASGLRTHGELFF.

V gene TRBV2 combines with J gene TRBJ2-2; D unresolved. Per the germline V gene, CDR1 is SNHLY and CDR2 is FYNNEI. With 8 bases removed from V and 2 bases from J, the gap between germline ends came to 15 bases. This CDR3 has 15 amino acids. CDR3 amino acids: CASRKGSSNTGELFF. As DNA, the CDR3 is TGTGCCAGCCGTAAAGGTAGTAGTAACACCGGGGAGCTGTTTTTT.

The chain recombines TRBV7-2 with TRBJ2-7; the D gene is possibly TRBD1 (6 bases). V lost 5 bases and J lost 2, with 13 bases in between. Germline V gene data show CDR1 as SGHTA and CDR2 as FQGNSA. The CDR3 runs to 14 residues. Here the CDR3 DNA reads TGTGCCAGCAGCCAGGACAGCCGTACCTACGAGCAGTACTTC. Its protein is CASSQDSRTYEQYF. The variable domain in full, with the rest retrieved from reference TRBV7-2 and TRBJ2-7, is GAGVSQSPSNKVTEKGKDVELRCDPISGHTALYWYRQSLGQGLEFLIYFQGNSAPDKSGLPSDRFSAERTGGSVSTLTIQRTQQEDSAVYLCASSQDSRTYEQYFGPGTRLTVT.

This clone was recorded once. The genes are TRBV6-1 and TRBJ1-5; D possibly corresponds to TRBD1 (5 bases). Between the trimmed V and J ends, which lost 4 bases and 1 base, there was a span of 11 bases. Germline lookup yields CDR1 MNHNS and CDR2 SASEGT. There are 15 residues in the CDR3. CDR3 protein: CASSAQGLSNQPQHF. The CDR3 DNA reads TGTGCCAGCAGTGCTCAGGGTTTGAGCAATCAGCCCCAGCATTTT.

The chain carries TRBV7-9 and TRBJ1-2, with D possibly TRBD1 on 5 matching bases. This CDR3 contains 13 residues. Germline values: CDR1 SEHNR, CDR2 FQNEAQ (reference sequence). V dropped 6 bases and J dropped 7 bases, with 15 bases sitting between them. This CDR3 reads CASRSGQGSGYTF. DNA for the CDR3: TGTGCCAGCAGGTCAGGGCAGGGAAGTGGCTACACCTTC.

The J gene is TRBJ1-6, the V gene TRBV11-2; TRBD1 is a possible D gene (5 bases). The CDR3 extends over 14 amino acids. Germline V gene data show CDR1 as SGHAT and CDR2 as FQNNGV. Trimming shortened V by 4 bases and J by 8 bases, and 12 bases separated the two germline ends. Written as DNA, the CDR3 is TGTGCCAGCAGCTCGGGACTGCTGGATTCACCCCTCCACTTT. Protein sequence: CASSSGLLDSPLHF.

The chain carries TRBV5-4 and TRBJ2-2; TRBD2 matches 7 bases. This CDR3 spans 17 amino acids. Germline V gene lookup returns CDR1 SGHNT and CDR2 YYREEE (reference sequence). The ends lost 0 bases at V and 5 bases at J; junction bases unmatched: 10. Written as DNA, the CDR3 is TGTGCCAGCAGCTTGGTTACTGGGAGGGCGGGGACCGGGGAGCTGTTTTTT. Translating gives CASSLVTGRAGTGELFF.

The chain carries TRBV10-3 and TRBJ2-1; TRBD2 is a possible D gene (5 bases). This CDR3 has 16 amino acids. V dropped 4 bases and J dropped 1 base, with 14 bases sitting between them. CDR1 ENHRY and CDR2 SYGVKD come from the germline V gene. DNA of the CDR3: TGTGCCATCAGTGGATACGGGAATCGGTCCTACAATGAGCAGTTCTTC. Its translation is CAISGYGNRSYNEQFF.